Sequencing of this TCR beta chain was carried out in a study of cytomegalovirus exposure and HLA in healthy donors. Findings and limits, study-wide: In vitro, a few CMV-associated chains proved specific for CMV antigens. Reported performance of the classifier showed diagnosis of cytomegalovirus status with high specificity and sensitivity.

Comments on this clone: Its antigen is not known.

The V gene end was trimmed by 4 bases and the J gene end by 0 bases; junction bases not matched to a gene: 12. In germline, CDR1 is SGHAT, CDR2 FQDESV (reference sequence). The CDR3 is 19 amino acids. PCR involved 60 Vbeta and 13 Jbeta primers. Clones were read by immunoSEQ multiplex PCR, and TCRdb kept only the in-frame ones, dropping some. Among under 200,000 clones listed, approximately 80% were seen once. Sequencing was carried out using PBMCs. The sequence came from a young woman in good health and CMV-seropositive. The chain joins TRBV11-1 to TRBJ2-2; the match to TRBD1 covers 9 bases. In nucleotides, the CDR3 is TGTGCCAGCAGCTCGTCCGGGACAGGGTGTTGCGCGAACACCGGGGAGCTGTTTTTT. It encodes CASSSSGTGCCANTGELFF.